The sequence of this T cell receptor beta chain was determined in a study of blood T cells in healthy people across ages. Through a sample-barcoded 5' primer and a J-beta primer mix, a second PCR was run for roughly 6 to 11 cycles. Using its own MiXCR run on the 5' RACE reads, TCRdb lists one record per CDR3 protein. The sample consists of about 640,000 distinct CDR3 sequences, under 65% of them appearing once. Donors were healthy Caucasian individuals from Russia aged about 6 to 95. Sequenced input: blood. The sequence was obtained from a man between 60 and 75 years old in good health.

The CDR3 nucleotides read TGCGCCAGCAGTGACCGATGGACTAGCGGGAAAGAGACCCAGTACTTC. Translated: CASSDRWTSGKETQYF. The chain combines TRBV10-1 with TRBJ2-5; 12 bases agree with TRBD2. The V gene end was trimmed by 3 bases and the J gene end by 3 bases; junction bases not matched to a gene: 5. The V gene's germline CDR1 is WNHNN and CDR2 SYGVQD (reference sequence). The CDR3 length is 16 residues.